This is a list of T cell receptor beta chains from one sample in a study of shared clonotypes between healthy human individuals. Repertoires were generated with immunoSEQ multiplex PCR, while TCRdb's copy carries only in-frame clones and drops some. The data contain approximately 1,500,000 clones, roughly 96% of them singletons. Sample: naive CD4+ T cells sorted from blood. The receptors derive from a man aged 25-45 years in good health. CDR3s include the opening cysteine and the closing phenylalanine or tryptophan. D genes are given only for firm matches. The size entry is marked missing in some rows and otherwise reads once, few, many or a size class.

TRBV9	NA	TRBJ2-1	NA	CASSVGLAFGYNEQFF	TGTGCCAGCAGCGTAGGTCTGGCCTTTGGGTACAATGAGCAGTTCTTC
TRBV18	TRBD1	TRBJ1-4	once	CASSTDRVKEEKLFF	TGTGCCAGCTCAACCGACAGGGTTAAGGAAGAAAAACTGTTTTTT
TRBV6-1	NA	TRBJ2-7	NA	CASSEEGAWIFYEQYF	TGTGCCAGCAGTGAAGAGGGCGCGTGGATCTTTTACGAGCAGTACTTC
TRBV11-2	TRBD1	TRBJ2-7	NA	CASSLGPDRRYEQYF	TGTGCCAGCAGCTTAGGGCCGGACAGGCGCTACGAGCAGTACTTC
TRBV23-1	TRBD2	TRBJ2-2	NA	CASSRQALVAGAGTGELFF	TGCGCCAGCTCAAGACAGGCCCTTGTAGCGGGAGCAGGGACCGGGGAGCTGTTTTTT
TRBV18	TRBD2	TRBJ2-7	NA	CASSPGASGSYEQYF	TGTGCCAGCTCACCAGGGGCTAGCGGGAGTTACGAGCAGTACTTC
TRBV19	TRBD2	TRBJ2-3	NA	CASSRREPWDTQYF	TGTGCCAGTAGTAGGCGGGAGCCTTGGGATACGCAGTATTTT
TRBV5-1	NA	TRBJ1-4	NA	CASSLAGSGDEKLFF	TGCGCCAGCAGCTTGGCAGGGTCAGGGGATGAAAAACTGTTTTTT
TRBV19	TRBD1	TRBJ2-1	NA	CASSHRGRLNEQFF	TGTGCCAGTAGCCACAGGGGACGGTTGAATGAGCAGTTCTTC
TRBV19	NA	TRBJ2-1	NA	CATVGDGEQFF	TGTGCCACAGTAGGGGACGGTGAGCAGTTCTTC
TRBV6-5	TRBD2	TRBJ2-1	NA	CASSRTGLAINEQFF	TGTGCCAGCAGTCGGACGGGACTAGCTATCAATGAGCAGTTCTTC
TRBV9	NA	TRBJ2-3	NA	CASSVDPGTDTQYF	TGTGCCAGCAGCGTAGATCCAGGGACAGATACGCAGTATTTT
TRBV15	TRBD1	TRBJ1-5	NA	CATSSSTGGRQPQHF	TGTGCCACCAGCAGCTCTACAGGGGGCCGTCAGCCCCAGCATTTT
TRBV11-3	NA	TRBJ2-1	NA	CASSLGGAGYNEQFF	TGTGCCAGCAGCTTAGGAGGAGCGGGTTACAATGAGCAGTTCTTC
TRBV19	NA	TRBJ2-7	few	CASRGVYEQYF	TGTGCCAGTAGGGGAGTCTACGAGCAGTACTTC
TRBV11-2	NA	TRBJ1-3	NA	CASSPGGGSGNTIYF	TGTGCCAGCAGCCCCGGCGGGGGGTCTGGAAACACCATATATTTT
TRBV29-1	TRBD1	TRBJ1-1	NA	CSSEGQLNTEAFF	TGCAGCTCCGAGGGACAGTTGAACACTGAAGCTTTCTTT
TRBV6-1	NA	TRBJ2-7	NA	CASSLDIPYEQYF	TGTGCCAGCTCTTTGGACATTCCCTACGAGCAGTACTTC
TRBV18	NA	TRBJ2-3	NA	CASSPRGADTQYF	TGTGCCAGCTCACCCCGGGGCGCCGATACGCAGTATTTT
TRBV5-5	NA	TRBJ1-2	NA	CASSLDWGPANYGYTF	TGTGCCAGCAGCTTGGATTGGGGGCCAGCTAACTATGGCTACACCTTC
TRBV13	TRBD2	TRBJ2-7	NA	CASSLGSRREGSYEQYF	TGTGCCAGCAGCTTGGGGTCGCGCAGGGAGGGTTCCTACGAGCAGTACTTC
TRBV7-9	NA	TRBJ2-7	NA	CASSLDRGKTYEQYF	TGTGCCAGCAGCTTAGACAGAGGGAAGACCTACGAGCAGTACTTC
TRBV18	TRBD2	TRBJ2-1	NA	CASSPRMGGPQSQFF	TGTGCCAGCTCACCAAGGATGGGAGGGCCTCAGAGCCAGTTCTTC
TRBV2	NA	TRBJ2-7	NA	CASNRDASYEQYF	TGTGCCAGCAACCGGGACGCATCCTACGAGCAGTACTTC
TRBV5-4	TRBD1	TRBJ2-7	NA	CASRSVDRGHEQYF	TGTGCCAGCAGGTCCGTTGACAGGGGACACGAGCAGTACTTC
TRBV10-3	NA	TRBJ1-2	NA	CAVGVGLDTNYGYTF	TGTGCCGTGGGAGTTGGGTTAGACACTAACTATGGCTACACCTTC
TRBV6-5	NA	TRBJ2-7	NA	CASIAPTYEQYF	TGTGCCAGCATCGCCCCCACCTACGAGCAGTACTTC
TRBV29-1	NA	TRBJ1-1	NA	CSVAARMNTEAFF	TGCAGCGTTGCTGCTCGAATGAACACTGAAGCTTTCTTT
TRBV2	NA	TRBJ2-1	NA	CASNGYVGNEQFF	TGTGCCAGCAACGGGTACGTGGGCAATGAGCAGTTCTTC
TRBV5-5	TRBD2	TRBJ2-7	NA	CASSLLTSGYEQYF	TGTGCCAGCAGCCTCCTGACTAGCGGCTACGAGCAGTACTTC
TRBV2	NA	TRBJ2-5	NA	CASRLATGVRTQYF	TGTGCCAGCAGACTAGCAACAGGGGTGAGGACCCAGTACTTC
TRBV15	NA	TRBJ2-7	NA	CATSRVGVEQYF	TGTGCCACCAGCAGAGTTGGGGTCGAGCAGTACTTC
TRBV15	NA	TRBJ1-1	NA	CATSKGVMNTEAFF	TGTGCCACCAGCAAAGGAGTCATGAACACTGAAGCTTTCTTT
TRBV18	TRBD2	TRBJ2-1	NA	CASSPGLAEYNEQFF	TGTGCCAGCTCACCGGGACTAGCGGAATACAATGAGCAGTTCTTC
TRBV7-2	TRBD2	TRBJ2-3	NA	CASSLRGGRADTQYF	TGTGCCAGCAGCTTAAGAGGAGGGAGGGCAGATACGCAGTATTTT
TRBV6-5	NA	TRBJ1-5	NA	CASSRDGGLNQPQHF	TGTGCCAGCAGCAGGGACGGTGGTCTGAATCAGCCCCAGCATTTT
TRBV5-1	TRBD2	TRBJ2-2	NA	CASSTGLAGANTGELFF	TGCGCCAGCAGCACGGGACTAGCGGGGGCGAACACCGGGGAGCTGTTTTTT
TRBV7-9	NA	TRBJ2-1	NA	CASIHVSNQQFF	TGTGCCAGCATCCACGTTTCCAATCAGCAGTTCTTC
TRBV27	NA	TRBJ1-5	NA	CASRQGQSNQPQHF	TGTGCCAGCAGACAAGGACAGAGCAATCAGCCCCAGCATTTT
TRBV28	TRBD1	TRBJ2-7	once	CASSRRGRYEQYF	TGTGCCAGCAGTCGCAGGGGGCGATACGAGCAGTACTTC
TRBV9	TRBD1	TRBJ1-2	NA	CASSQDRAYGYTF	TGTGCCAGCAGCCAGGACAGGGCTTATGGCTACACCTTC
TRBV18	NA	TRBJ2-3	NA	CASSPLGATDTQYF	TGTGCCAGCTCACCGCTAGGGGCCACAGATACGCAGTATTTT
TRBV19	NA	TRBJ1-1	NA	CASSRERVNTEAFF	TGTGCCAGTAGTAGGGAGAGGGTCAACACTGAAGCTTTCTTT